Listed below are T cell receptor beta chains from one sample, sequenced in a study of blood T cell repertoires in COVID-19. The table came from immunoSEQ multiplex PCR; TCRdb's copy has only in-frame clones and leaves some out. Of roughly 180,000 clones listed, 75% to 90% are singletons. The sample comprised peripheral blood. The receptors derive from a woman aged 60 to 75 with acute or convalescent COVID-19. CDR3s include the opening cysteine and the closing phenylalanine or tryptophan. Fields, in order: clone size, V gene, J gene, D gene, CDR3 length, CDR3 protein, CDR3 DNA. A D gene is named only where the DNA matches it firmly. Some rows mark clone size as missing; the rest say once, few, many or name a class of expanded clone.

NA,TRBV7-8,TRBJ1-5,NA,16,CASSLEDRVYGQPQHF,TGTGCCAGCAGCTTAGAGGACAGAGTTTATGGTCAGCCCCAGCATTTT
NA,TRBV7-3,TRBJ2-1,NA,13,CASSPSSYNEQFF,TGTGCCAGCAGCCCCTCCTCCTACAATGAGCAGTTCTTC
NA,TRBV5-1,TRBJ2-3,TRBD2,16,CASRTGTSGITDTQYF,TGCGCCAGCAGAACCGGGACTAGCGGGATCACAGATACGCAGTATTTT
NA,TRBV2,TRBJ2-2,TRBD2,16,CASRGTSGTRTGELFF,TGTGCCAGCAGGGGGACTAGCGGGACTCGCACCGGGGAGCTGTTTTTT
NA,TRBV3-1/TRBV3-2,TRBJ1-1,TRBD1,14,CASSSTGDSTEAFF,TGTGCCAGCAGCTCGACAGGGGATAGCACTGAAGCTTTCTTT
NA,TRBV30,TRBJ2-1,NA,15,CAWDPGQTLYNEQFF,TGTGCCTGGGATCCAGGACAGACTCTTTACAATGAGCAGTTCTTC
NA,TRBV7-8,TRBJ1-1,NA,15,CASSLERVGNTEAFF,TGTGCCAGCAGCTTAGAGAGGGTGGGGAACACTGAAGCTTTCTTT
NA,TRBV12-3/TRBV12-4,TRBJ2-5,NA,12,CASRGLQETQYF,TGTGCCAGCAGGGGACTTCAAGAGACCCAGTACTTC
once,TRBV6-5,TRBJ1-2,NA,12,CASSPRGYGYTF,TGTGCCAGCAGTCCTAGAGGGTATGGCTACACCTTC
NA,TRBV6-6,TRBJ2-1,TRBD2,16,CASSWFSGGVYNEQFF,TGTGCCAGCAGTTGGTTTAGCGGGGGGGTCTACAATGAGCAGTTCTTC
NA,TRBV20-1,TRBJ1-2,NA,10,CSATIYGYTF,TGCAGTGCTACCATCTATGGCTACACCTTC
NA,TRBV11-3,TRBJ1-1,TRBD1,13,CASSADRATEAFF,TGTGCCAGCAGCGCTGACAGGGCCACTGAAGCTTTCTTT
NA,TRBV11-3,TRBJ2-2,TRBD1,18,CASSLNSVGDRNTGELFF,TGTGCCAGCAGCTTAAATTCGGTAGGGGACAGGAACACCGGGGAGCTGTTTTTT
NA,TRBV9,TRBJ2-5,TRBD2,17,CASSVDPSGRVQETQYF,TGTGCCAGCAGCGTTGACCCTAGCGGAAGGGTACAAGAGACCCAGTACTTC
NA,TRBV5-4,TRBJ2-7,TRBD2,13,CASSASGRGEQYF,TGTGCCAGCAGCGCTAGCGGGAGAGGTGAGCAGTACTTC
NA,TRBV4-2,TRBJ1-5,NA,14,CASSQGLSNQPQHF,TGTGCCAGCAGCCAGGGCCTATCTAATCAGCCCCAGCATTTT
NA,TRBV21-1,TRBJ2-1,NA,15,CASGPTSGSGDEQFF,TGTGCCAGCGGCCCTACTAGCGGGAGTGGCGATGAGCAGTTCTTC
NA,TRBV18,TRBJ2-1,NA,12,CASSFLGGEQFF,TGTGCCAGCTCATTCCTTGGCGGTGAGCAGTTCTTC
NA,TRBV5-1,TRBJ2-3,TRBD1,15,CASSRDRGSTDTQYF,TGCGCCAGCAGTCGTGACAGGGGAAGCACAGATACGCAGTATTTT
NA,TRBV7-9,TRBJ1-5,TRBD1,15,CASSLDGTGMQPQHF,TGTGCCAGCAGCTTAGATGGGACAGGGATGCAGCCCCAGCATTTT
NA,TRBV7-8,TRBJ2-5,TRBD1,16,CASSLEVTGTSKTQYF,TGTGCCAGCAGCTTAGAGGTGACAGGGACGTCGAAGACCCAGTACTTC
NA,TRBV4-2,TRBJ1-2,TRBD1,18,CASSPIIERDRVGYGYTF,TGTGCCAGCAGCCCAATTATTGAGAGAGACAGGGTTGGCTATGGCTACACCTTC
NA,TRBV5-1,TRBJ1-1,TRBD1,13,CASSADRAGEAFF,TGCGCCAGCAGCGCGGACAGGGCGGGTGAAGCTTTCTTT
NA,TRBV9,TRBJ2-1,TRBD2,17,CASSGLGEGGSYNEQFF,TGTGCCAGCAGTGGATTGGGGGAGGGCGGCTCCTACAATGAGCAGTTCTTC
few,TRBV3-1/TRBV3-2,TRBJ1-1,NA,16,CASSQDWAGLGTEAFF,TGTGCCAGCAGCCAAGATTGGGCAGGGCTGGGCACTGAAGCTTTCTTT
NA,TRBV6-1,TRBJ1-3,NA,14,CASSDPGQRDTIYF,TGTGCCAGCAGTGATCCGGGACAACGGGACACCATATATTTT
NA,TRBV7-2,TRBJ1-2,NA,15,CASSLVAGEFGGYTF,TGTGCCAGCAGCTTAGTGGCAGGGGAATTTGGCGGCTACACCTTC
NA,TRBV5-5,TRBJ1-1,NA,12,CASSLTGREAFF,TGTGCCAGCAGCCTTACGGGGAGAGAAGCTTTCTTT
NA,TRBV10-3,TRBJ2-1,NA,14,CAITKGYLDNEQFF,TGTGCCATCACCAAGGGGTACCTTGACAATGAGCAGTTCTTC
NA,TRBV5-4,TRBJ2-7,NA,14,CASSLGQGGSEQYF,TGTGCCAGCAGCTTAGGACAGGGAGGGTCCGAGCAGTACTTC
NA,TRBV29-1,TRBJ2-3,TRBD2,17,CSAGGVRLAGSTDTQYF,TGCAGCGCCGGGGGGGTTAGACTAGCGGGCAGTACAGATACGCAGTATTTT
NA,TRBV6-5,TRBJ1-1,NA,15,CASSYTRQMNTEAFF,TGTGCCAGCAGTTACACCAGACAGATGAACACTGAAGCTTTCTTT
NA,TRBV19,TRBJ1-5,TRBD1,16,CASSARQGYSNQPQHF,TGTGCCAGTAGTGCCCGACAGGGTTATAGCAATCAGCCCCAGCATTTT
NA,TRBV5-1,TRBJ2-5,TRBD2,15,CASSLGRETQETQYF,TGCGCCAGCAGCTTGGGGCGGGAGACACAAGAGACCCAGTACTTC
NA,TRBV19,TRBJ1-5,NA,16,CASSHLVGGNNQPQHF,TGTGCCAGTAGCCACTTGGTGGGGGGGAACAATCAGCCCCAGCATTTT
NA,TRBV7-9,TRBJ2-3,NA,15,CASSLGGGTTDTQYF,TGTGCCAGCAGCTTGGGGGGAGGAACCACAGATACGCAGTATTTT
NA,TRBV21-1,TRBJ2-5,NA,9,CASSNRTNF,TGTGCCAGCAGCAATAGGACTAACTTC
NA,TRBV28,TRBJ1-5,TRBD1,15,CASSQRGQGNQPQHF,TGTGCCAGCAGTCAAAGGGGACAGGGGAATCAGCCCCAGCATTTT
NA,TRBV10-3,TRBJ1-4,NA,16,CAISENAPGVKEKLFF,TGTGCCATCAGTGAGAACGCCCCCGGAGTCAAGGAAAAACTGTTTTTT
NA,TRBV7-8,TRBJ1-4,NA,13,CASNLGGNEKLFF,TGTGCCAGCAACCTTGGGGGGAATGAAAAACTGTTTTTT
NA,TRBV5-1,TRBJ2-5,NA,13,CASSLWQQETQYF,TGCGCCAGCAGCTTGTGGCAGCAAGAGACCCAGTACTTC
once,TRBV29-1,TRBJ1-2,TRBD1,11,CSVDPGGGYTF,TGCAGCGTTGATCCAGGGGGTGGCTACACCTTC
NA,TRBV4-1,TRBJ2-1,NA,16,CASSQVGRASYNEQFF,TGCGCCAGCAGCCAGGTTGGCAGGGCCTCCTACAATGAGCAGTTCTTC
NA,TRBV7-3,TRBJ2-3,TRBD1,15,CASSFRGTGTDTQYF,TGTGCCAGCAGCTTTAGGGGGACAGGGACAGATACGCAGTATTTT
NA,TRBV15,TRBJ1-2,NA,15,CATSRDPDSNYGYTF,TGTGCCACCAGCAGAGACCCGGACAGCAATTATGGCTACACCTTC
few,TRBV24-1,TRBJ2-2,TRBD1,17,CATSDFIGTGFAGELFF,TGTGCCACCAGTGACTTTATCGGGACAGGGTTCGCCGGGGAGCTGTTTTTT
NA,TRBV15,TRBJ1-2,TRBD1,17,CATSRDIRTGGRYGYTF,TGTGCCACCAGCAGAGATATAAGGACAGGGGGTCGGTATGGCTACACCTTC
NA,TRBV5-4,TRBJ2-5,NA,14,CASSFVDSEKTQYF,TGTGCCAGCAGCTTTGTTGACAGCGAGAAGACCCAGTACTTC
NA,TRBV14,TRBJ2-5,NA,12,CASSQARETQYF,TGTGCCAGCAGCCAAGCTAGAGAGACCCAGTACTTC
NA,TRBV6-6,TRBJ1-4,NA,13,CASSYPPGGKLFF,TGTGCCAGCAGTTACCCACCCGGGGGGAAACTGTTTTTT
NA,TRBV10-2,TRBJ1-3,NA,16,CASSGGQGHTGNTIYF,TGCGCCAGCAGTGGGGGACAAGGCCACACTGGAAACACCATATATTTT
NA,TRBV5-5,TRBJ1-2,NA,12,CASSLGASGYTF,TGTGCCAGCAGCTTGGGGGCGTCAGGCTACACCTTC
NA,TRBV5-1,TRBJ1-4,TRBD1,14,CASSTGTGNEKLFF,TGCGCCAGCAGCACCGGGACAGGGAATGAAAAACTGTTTTTT
NA,TRBV18,TRBJ1-5,NA,14,CASSKDSGYQPQHF,TGTGCCAGCTCAAAGGACAGTGGGTATCAGCCCCAGCATTTT
NA,TRBV29-1,TRBJ1-1,TRBD1,15,CSASFKGGVLTEAFF,TGCAGCGCCTCGTTTAAAGGGGGCGTATTGACTGAAGCTTTCTTT
NA,TRBV11-2,TRBJ2-1,NA,14,CASSLESVSYEQFF,TGTGCCAGCAGCTTAGAGAGTGTGAGCTATGAGCAGTTCTTC